The 30 T cell receptor beta chains below come from one sample, sequenced in a study of control samples from healthy donors and cancer patients. Clones were sequenced by immunoSEQ multiplex PCR, and TCRdb holds only the in-frame ones, with some missing. Among about 120,000 clones listed, roughly 90% were seen once. The sequenced sample was blood. The receptors were gathered from a man aged 45-65 years in good health.

V and J are TRBV19 and TRBJ1-1; the D is unclear. The CDR3 totals 14 residues. The V gene's germline CDR1 is LNHDA and CDR2 SQIVND (reference sequence). V lost 1 base and J 2 bases, leaving 8 bases between the germline ends. The CDR3 bases are TGTGCCAGTAGTATAGGGCAGATTAACACTGAAGCTTTCTTT. Its protein product is CASSIGQINTEAFF. The full variable domain, with the rest looked up from reference TRBV19 and TRBJ1-1, is DGGITQSPKYLFRKEGQNVTLSCEQNLNHDAMYWYRQDPGQGLRLIYYSQIVNDFQKGDIAEGYSVSREKKESFPLTVTSAQKNPTAFYLCASSIGQINTEAFFGQGTRLTVV.

This clone was recorded only once. The chain employs TRBV4-3 and TRBJ2-3, with D maybe TRBD2 (6 bases). There are 15 residues in the CDR3. V dropped 4 bases and J dropped 4 bases, with 15 bases sitting between them. Germline assignment: CDR1 LGHNA and CDR2 YSLEER. The CDR3 protein is CASSRVGREADTQYF. CDR3 in DNA: TGCGCCAGCAGCCGAGTGGGAAGGGAGGCAGATACGCAGTATTTT.

This rearrangement joins TRBV5-4 to TRBJ2-3; perhaps TRBD1 as D (6 bases). Germline V gene sequence: CDR1 SGHNT, CDR2 YYREEE (reference sequence). There are 14 residues in the CDR3. Trimming removed 5 bases at V and 6 bases at J, with 16 bases between. CDR3 sequence reads: CASSTYRVPDTQYF. As DNA, the CDR3 is TGTGCCAGCAGTACGTACAGGGTCCCGGATACGCAGTATTTT.

The rearrangement joins TRBV23-1 to TRBJ1-3, with D unresolved. TRBV23-1 is flagged as an ORF with uncertain function. CDR3 length: 11 amino acids. V gave up 4 bases and J gave up 4 bases, with 2 bases separating them. The CDR3 is CASSRGNTIYF. The CDR3 DNA reads TGCGCCAGCAGTCGAGGAAACACCATATATTTT.

The genes are TRBV5-1 and TRBJ1-3; 9 bases match TRBD1. The V and J ends lost 1 base and 5 bases, in that order; junction bases with no gene match: 4. The CDR3 runs 15 residues. Germline CDR1 and CDR2: SGHRS and YFSETQ. The CDR3 sequence is CASSLSGTGRNTIYF. CDR3 sequence (DNA): TGCGCCAGCAGCTTGTCCGGGACAGGGAGAAACACCATATATTTT.

The rearrangement joins TRBV10-1 to TRBJ1-1; TRBD1 aligns across 9 bases. CDR1 WNHNN and CDR2 SYGVQD come from the germline V gene (reference sequence). The J segment lost 1 base and the V segment lost 0 bases, leaving 0 bases of the junction unmatched. This CDR3 contains 15 residues. The CDR3 DNA reads TGCGCCAGCAGTGAGTCGGGACAGGGGAACACTGAAGCTTTCTTT. This translates into CASSESGQGNTEAFF.

The chain joins TRBV27 to TRBJ1-1; D not resolved. Germline V gene sequence: CDR1 MNHEY, CDR2 SMNVEV (reference sequence). The germline V and J ends were trimmed by 3 bases and 3 bases, with 11 bases remaining between them. CDR3 length: 14 residues. CDR3 bases: TGTGCCAGCAGTTTGAGAGGGAGGCACACTGAAGCTTTCTTT. It translates to CASSLRGRHTEAFF.

The V gene is TRBV6-2 or TRBV6-3, the J gene TRBJ1-1, with a weak D call TRBD1 (6 bases). The germline V gene has CDR1 MNHEY and CDR2 SVGEGT. CDR3 length: 14 amino acids. The V end lost 2 bases, the J end lost 0 bases, and 7 bases lay between the germline ends. CDR3 loop: CASSYQGMNTEAFF. CDR3 nucleotide sequence: TGTGCCAGCAGTTACCAGGGGATGAACACTGAAGCTTTCTTT.

This rearrangement joins TRBV3-1 (or the pseudogene TRBV3-2) to TRBJ1-2, with TRBD1 identical over 8 bases. The CDR3 consists of 14 residues. Germline trimming cut 2 bases from V and 5 bases from J; bases unmatched to any gene: 4. Germline V gives CDR1 LGHDT, CDR2 YNNKEL (reference sequence). CDR3 sequence: CASSQTDRGYGYTF. In nucleotides, the CDR3 is TGTGCCAGCAGCCAAACTGACAGGGGATATGGCTACACCTTC.

CDR3 DNA sequence: TGTGCCAGCAGATTCGGGGGCCCTGAAGCTTTCTTT. This gives the protein CASRFGGPEAFF. The chain recombines TRBV2 with TRBJ1-1, with D maybe TRBD1 (6 bases). CDR3 length: 12 amino acids. Germline lookup yields CDR1 SNHLY and CDR2 FYNNEI. Trimming cost V 6 bases and J 6 bases, with 11 bases left between them.

V is TRBV29-1 and J is TRBJ1-1, with 11 bases that match TRBD1. The CDR3 length is 13 residues. Germline CDR1 reads SQVTM; CDR2 reads ANQGSEA. Trimming at V came to 7 bases and at J to 4 bases, leaving 5 bases not matched to a gene. Here the CDR3 reads CSAAGTGGTEAFF. CDR3 nucleotides: TGCAGCGCAGCCGGGACAGGGGGCACTGAAGCTTTCTTT.

This clone was seen a single time. The genes are TRBV9 and TRBJ2-5, with no clear D. With 0 bases removed from V and 1 base from J, the gap between germline ends came to 10 bases. CDR1 and CDR2 (germline): SGDLS, YYNGEE. The CDR3 is 15 amino acids. The CDR3 DNA reads as TGTGCCAGCAGCGTAGGAGTGCTGACCCAAGAGACCCAGTACTTC. It specifies CASSVGVLTQETQYF.

The rearrangement joins TRBV27 to TRBJ1-5, with no clear D. Germline CDR1 is MNHEY and CDR2 is SMNVEV (reference sequence). The germline V and J ends were trimmed by 7 bases and 3 bases, with 13 bases remaining between them. There are 14 residues in the CDR3. The CDR3 bases are TGTGCCAGCAAACTGGGTTGGGACAATCAGCCCCAGCATTTT. Protein: CASKLGWDNQPQHF.

V is TRBV6-5 and J is TRBJ2-1; possible D gene TRBD1, 5 bases. V lost 6 bases and J lost 3, with 9 bases in between. The CDR3 consists of 13 residues. Germline CDR1 and CDR2: MNHEY and SVGAGI. CDR3 region: CASRDNNYNEQFF. DNA for the CDR3: TGTGCCAGCAGGGACAACAACTACAATGAGCAGTTCTTC.

This clone was detected only once. V and J are TRBV5-8 and TRBJ1-6; D gene ambiguous. Between the trimmed V and J ends, which lost 2 bases and 9 bases, there was a span of 3 bases. Germline loops: CDR1 SGHTS, CDR2 YDEGEE. This CDR3 contains 11 residues. This chain's CDR3 is CASSFGSPLHF. The CDR3, as DNA: TGTGCCAGCAGCTTTGGTTCACCCCTCCACTTT.

This sequence joins TRBV5-1 and TRBJ1-2; 7 positions agree with TRBD1. Germline-derived CDR1 and CDR2 are SGHRS and YFSETQ. V lost 4 bases and J lost 4; bases outside the gene matches: 4. This CDR3 region has 13 residues. CDR3 amino acids: CASSQTGVYGYTF. In DNA, the CDR3 is TGCGCCAGCAGCCAAACAGGGGTCTATGGCTACACCTTC.

The genes are TRBV30 and TRBJ1-1, with D possibly being TRBD1 (5 bases). The CDR3 runs to 14 residues. The V gene lost 8 bases and the J gene lost 1 base, with 17 bases spanning the gap. Germline V CDR1 and CDR2: GTSNPN, SVGIG (reference sequence). Here the CDR3 reads CALVGNGGNTEAFF. For the CDR3, the DNA is TGTGCCCTCGTCGGGAATGGGGGGAACACTGAAGCTTTCTTT.

The V and J genes are TRBV4-3 and TRBJ2-6; D possibly corresponds to TRBD1 (6 bases). The CDR3 contains 17 residues. Germline V lookup: CDR1 LGHNA, CDR2 YSLEER. V lost 0 bases and J lost 1, with 10 bases in between. This CDR3 reads CASSQEGGHSGANVLTF. CDR3 nucleotide sequence: TGCGCCAGCAGCCAAGAAGGGGGACATTCTGGGGCCAACGTCCTGACTTTC.

The chain recombines TRBV12-3 or TRBV12-4 with TRBJ2-5, with D unresolved. The V gene lost 5 bases and the J gene lost 4 bases, with 11 bases spanning the gap. This CDR3 is 13 amino acids long. The CDR3 region has the DNA TGTGCCAGCAGTCCCCGATGGGGAGAGACCCAGTACTTC. Its translation: CASSPRWGETQYF.

This chain uses TRBV29-1 with TRBJ2-7; 15 bases fit TRBD2. The V segment lost 5 bases and the J segment 2 bases; nucleotides outside the gene matches: 10. The CDR3 totals 17 residues. Germline lookup yields CDR1 SQVTM and CDR2 ANQGSEA. The CDR3 sequence: CSVSPGLAGGAPYEQYF. CDR3 DNA: TGCAGCGTTTCTCCGGGACTAGCGGGGGGCGCTCCCTACGAGCAGTACTTC.

This sequence joins TRBV27 and TRBJ1-1, with 9 bases lining up with TRBD1. The V gene's germline CDR1 is MNHEY and CDR2 SMNVEV (reference sequence). CDR3 length equals 12 residues. J was trimmed by 8 bases and V by 7 bases; bases with no gene match: 5. CDR3 in amino acids: CASIDRGREAFF. The CDR3, as DNA: TGTGCCAGCATTGACAGGGGGAGGGAAGCTTTCTTT.

V is TRBV10-2 and J is TRBJ1-4, with D unclear. Germline assignment: CDR1 WSHSY and CDR2 SAAADI. The CDR3 runs 11 residues. V gave up 9 bases and J gave up 4 bases, with 6 bases separating them. CDR3 sequence reads: CASGNNEKLFF. The CDR3 coding sequence is TGCGCCAGTGGGAATAATGAAAAACTGTTTTTT.

V and J are TRBV7-2 and TRBJ1-1; unclear D gene. CDR1 and CDR2 from the germline V gene are SGHTA and FQGNSA. The CDR3 totals 15 residues. Trimming removed 2 bases from V and 2 bases from J, with 12 bases in between. The CDR3 sequence is CASSLNSVLNTEAFF. The CDR3 DNA sequence: TGTGCCAGCAGCTTAAATTCTGTACTCAACACTGAAGCTTTCTTT.

The chain employs TRBV12-3 or TRBV12-4 and TRBJ1-1; D is undetermined. V gave up 6 bases and J gave up 11 bases, with 16 bases separating them. This CDR3 region has 12 residues. The CDR3 loop is CASSRTIFAAFF. Here the CDR3 DNA reads TGTGCCAGCAGCCGGACCATTTTTGCGGCTTTCTTT.

V usage is TRBV6-2 or TRBV6-3 and J usage is TRBJ2-2; 9 bases line up with TRBD1. V gave up 5 bases and J gave up 3 bases; unmatched junction bases: 1. The CDR3 length is 14 residues. The V gene's germline CDR1 is MNHEY and CDR2 SVGEGT. CDR3 region: CASSTGGDTGELFF. CDR3 nucleotide sequence: TGTGCCAGCAGTACAGGGGGCGACACCGGGGAGCTGTTTTTT.

This chain links TRBV5-1 with TRBJ2-1; tentatively, D is TRBD2 (7 bases). Germline V gives CDR1 SGHRS, CDR2 YFSETQ. The CDR3 contains 14 residues. With 0 bases removed from V and 6 bases from J, the gap between germline ends came to 10 bases. CDR3 amino acids: CASSLGGGPNEQFF. CDR3 DNA: TGCGCCAGCAGCTTGGGGGGGGGCCCCAATGAGCAGTTCTTC.

This chain's CDR3 is CASSSGQGAYEQYF. CDR3 sequence (DNA): TGTGCCAGCAGTTCGGGACAGGGGGCCTACGAGCAGTACTTC. The chain is built from TRBV6-1 and TRBJ2-7; TRBD1 matches at 11 bases. The CDR3 contains 14 residues. The V gene's germline CDR1 is MNHNS and CDR2 SASEGT. Losses at the gene ends were 5 bases for V and 2 bases for J; bases not matched to a gene: 2.

Of note for this clone: This CDR3 is also generated by other DNA sequences in the sample. V gene TRBV29-1 combines with J gene TRBJ2-3, with TRBD1 matching over 11 bases. J was trimmed by 1 base and V by 6 bases; bases with no gene match: 3. The length of the CDR3 is 14 residues. CDR1 and CDR2 from the germline V gene are SQVTM and ANQGSEA. CDR3 bases: TGCAGCGTGCGGGACAGGGGGGGCACAGATACGCAGTATTTT. This gives the protein CSVRDRGGTDTQYF.

This clone was observed once. The V and J genes are TRBV6-5 and TRBJ1-1; a possible D gene is TRBD1 (6 bases). V lost 2 bases and J 3 bases, leaving 10 bases between the germline ends. Per the germline V gene, CDR1 is MNHEY and CDR2 is SVGAGI. The CDR3 runs 14 residues. The CDR3 DNA sequence: TGTGCCAGCAGTTACGGGGGGGCTTACACTGAAGCTTTCTTT. Its protein product is CASSYGGAYTEAFF.

The genes are TRBV12-3 or TRBV12-4 and TRBJ2-7, with a tentative D call TRBD2 (5 bases). The CDR3 consists of 13 residues. V was clipped by 8 bases and J by 1 base, with 12 bases between them. The CDR3 DNA sequence: TGTGCCAGCCTTAGCTCGGGGTCCTACGAGCAGTACTTC. Protein: CASLSSGSYEQYF.